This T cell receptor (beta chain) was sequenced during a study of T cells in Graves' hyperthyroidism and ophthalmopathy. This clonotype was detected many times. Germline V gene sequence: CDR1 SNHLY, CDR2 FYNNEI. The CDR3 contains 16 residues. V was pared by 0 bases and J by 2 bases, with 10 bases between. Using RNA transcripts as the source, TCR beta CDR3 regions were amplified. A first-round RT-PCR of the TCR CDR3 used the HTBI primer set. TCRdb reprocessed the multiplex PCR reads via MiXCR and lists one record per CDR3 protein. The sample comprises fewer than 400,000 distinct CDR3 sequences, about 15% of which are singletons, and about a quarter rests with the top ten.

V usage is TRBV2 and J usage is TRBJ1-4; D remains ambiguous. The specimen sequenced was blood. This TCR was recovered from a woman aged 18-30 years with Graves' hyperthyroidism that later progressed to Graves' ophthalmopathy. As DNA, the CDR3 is TGTGCCAGCAGTGAAGCCTTGGGTTCTACTAATGAAAAACTGTTTTTT. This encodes CASSEALGSTNEKLFF. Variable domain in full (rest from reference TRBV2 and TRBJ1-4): EPEVTQTPSHQVTQMGQEVILRCVPISNHLYFYWYRQILGQKVEFLVSFYNNEISEKSEIFDDQFSVERPDGSNFTLKIRSTKLEDSAMYFCASSEALGSTNEKLFFGSGTQLSVL.